The 7 T cell receptor beta chains given below trace back to one sample, sequenced in a study of blood T cell repertoires in COVID-19. The repertoire was sequenced with immunoSEQ multiplex PCR; TCRdb's copy has only in-frame clones and lacks some. The data hold 100,000 or so clones, with roughly 80% observed a single time. Sequenced input: peripheral blood. The receptor source for this set is a man aged 65 to 85 with active or convalescent COVID-19.

This clone appeared a single time. The chain couples TRBV5-4 to TRBJ2-3, with D possibly matching TRBD1 (6 bases). The CDR3 is made up of 13 amino acids. Looked up from germline, CDR1 is SGHNT and CDR2 is YYREEE (reference sequence). V dropped 2 bases and J dropped 3 bases, with 7 bases sitting between them. The DNA of the CDR3 is TGTGCCAGCAGCTTACAGGGTACAGATACGCAGTATTTT. Protein product: CASSLQGTDTQYF. The whole variable domain, remainder taken from reference TRBV5-4 and TRBJ2-3, is ETGVTQSPTHLIKTRGQQVTLRCSSQSGHNTVSWYQQALGQGPQFIFQYYREEENGRGNFPPRFSGLQFPNYSSELNVNALELDDSALYLCASSLQGTDTQYFGPGTRLTVL.

This chain links TRBV4-2 with TRBJ2-1, with D tentatively TRBD2 (5 bases). This CDR3 has 16 amino acids. Germline V gene lookup returns CDR1 LGHNA and CDR2 YNFKEQ. The V end lost 3 bases, the J end lost 7 bases, and 19 bases lay between the germline ends. The CDR3: CASSQGDAGSENEQFF. The CDR3, as DNA: TGTGCCAGCAGCCAGGGCGACGCAGGTAGCGAGAATGAGCAGTTCTTC.

The chain recombines TRBV19 with TRBJ1-4; D uncertain. CDR3 length equals 16 residues. Germline CDR1 is LNHDA and CDR2 is SQIVND (reference sequence). V lost 0 bases to trimming and J lost 2 bases, with 10 bases between them. The chain's CDR3 is CASSIDLAQTNEKLFF. As DNA, the CDR3 is TGTGCCAGTAGTATAGATCTAGCGCAGACTAATGAAAAACTGTTTTTT.

The V call is TRBV27, the J call TRBJ1-2; D perhaps matches TRBD1 (5 bases). The CDR3 loop spans 14 amino acids. Germline V gives CDR1 MNHEY, CDR2 SMNVEV (reference sequence). Deletions cut 6 bases from V and 7 bases from J, with 18 bases between. The CDR3 DNA reads as TGTGCCAGCAGCCGAGAGATGGGGCGCGGTGGCTACACCTTC. This gives the protein CASSREMGRGGYTF.

This chain links TRBV7-3 with TRBJ1-4; D is possibly TRBD1 (6 bases). CDR1 is SGHTA and CDR2 is FQGTGA in the germline V gene. The CDR3 is 13 amino acids. V dropped 5 bases and J dropped 8 bases, with 12 bases sitting between them. The CDR3 DNA sequence: TGTGCCAGCAGCCACAGGGAGAGAGAAAAACTGTTTTTT. Encoded protein: CASSHREREKLFF.

V and J are TRBV2 and TRBJ2-7, with D uncertain. Germline V CDR1 and CDR2: SNHLY, FYNNEI. Deletions cut 6 bases from V and 0 bases from J, with 21 bases between. This CDR3 contains 17 residues. The CDR3 sequence is CASRPVGRTYRSYEQYF. The CDR3 nucleotides are TGTGCCAGCAGGCCAGTGGGCAGAACCTACCGCTCCTACGAGCAGTACTTC.

V is TRBV5-1 and J is TRBJ2-5; no clear D. V was cut by 5 bases and J by 5 bases, with 13 bases left in between. Germline V lookup: CDR1 SGHRS, CDR2 YFSETQ. The CDR3 contains 13 residues. The CDR3 DNA follows: TGCGCCAGCAGAATTCTACCAGCGGAGACCCAGTACTTC. Translation: CASRILPAETQYF. Supplemented by reference TRBV5-1 and TRBJ2-5, the full variable domain reads KAGVTQTPRYLIKTRGQQVTLSCSPISGHRSVSWYQQTPGQGLQFLFEYFSETQRNKGNFPGRFSGRQFSNSRSEMNVSTLELGDSALYLCASRILPAETQYFGPGTRLLVL.